The text below deals with one T cell receptor beta chain. No antigen is known for it. A read error may produce the germline difference seen at one junction end. This record comes from a study of molecular identifiers for immune sequencing clone quantification. Whole-study results and caveats: Effector cells kept over 98% of their molecules in clones above 20 RNA copies, while naive cells kept under 1% there.

Germline lookup yields CDR1 LGHNA and CDR2 YSLEER. The CDR3 has 14 residues. Naive CD8 T cells, phenotype CD8+CD4-CCR7+CD45RA+, were sorted. Listed TCR primers, together with previously described methods, were used for the bulk TCR libraries. TCRdb re-called the PCR reads through MiXCR, storing one row per CDR3 protein. In the table there are about 640,000 distinct CDR3 sequences, about 20% of which are singletons. Sequencing used naive CD8+ T cells from blood, with Jurkat cell RNA spiked in. Subset described: FACS-sorted CD8+CD4-CCR7+CD45RA+ naive T cells. This chain joins TRBV4-3 and TRBJ2-7; the D gene is possibly TRBD1 (6 bases). This receptor was identified in a human donor in good health. Some libraries in this study had Jurkat cell RNA spiked in. This chain's CDR3 is CASSQATQGYERYF. The CDR3 DNA follows: TGCGCCAGCAGCCAAGCCACACAGGGCTACGAGCGGTACTTC.